This record covers a single T cell receptor beta chain. What it binds is not known. This specimen comes from a study of T cell clones after liver transplantation. Whole-study findings and limits: The donor-reactive repertoire was only partly measurable in a couple of subjects, lacking donor cells.

Trimming stripped 6 bases from V and 8 bases from J, with 19 bases between. This CDR3 is built from 14 residues. In germline, CDR1 is GTSNPN, CDR2 SVGIG (reference sequence). The data were produced by immunoSEQ multiplex PCR, yet TCRdb's version contains in-frame clones alone and is incomplete. The table shows 85,000 to 130,000 clones, with approximately 78% occurring only once. The chain carries TRBV30 and TRBJ1-4, with D perhaps matching TRBD1 (6 bases). The sample here was CD4+ T cells from blood, taken before liver transplant. The TCR was taken from a human donor who received a liver transplant. In nucleotides, the CDR3 is TGTGCCTGTTTGGGACGGGGGCAGGAAGAAAAACTGTTTTTT. It codes for CACLGRGQEEKLFF. Full variable domain (rest looked up from reference TRBV30 and TRBJ1-4): SQTIHQWPATLVQPVGSPLSLECTVEGTSNPNLYWYRQAAGRGLQLLFYSVGIGQISSEVPQNLSASRPQDRQFILSSKKLLLSDSGFYLCACLGRGQEEKLFFGSGTQLSVL.